A selection of T cell receptor beta chains follows, all from one sample in a study of beta chain features in type 1 diabetes. The assay was immunoSEQ multiplex PCR, and TCRdb's table has in-frame clones only and misses some. The repertoire holds 130,000 to 150,000 clones, around 50% seen once, with approximately 0.4% in the top ten. The sequenced sample consisted of Tregs from blood. These receptors came from a man aged 18 to 35 in good health. Each CDR3 is given with its conserved first and last residue. A D gene is named only where the DNA matches it firmly. Only some rows state a clone size, as once, few, many or a class for expanded clones.

V gene,clone size,D gene,J gene,CDR3 protein,CDR3 DNA
TRBV6-5,few,TRBD1,TRBJ2-7,CASSLYRGYEQYF,TGTGCCAGCAGTTTATACAGGGGCTACGAGCAGTACTTC
TRBV29-1,few,TRBD2,TRBJ2-3,CSAGIAGGRTQYF,TGCAGCGCGGGAATAGCGGGAGGGCGCACGCAGTATTTT
TRBV14,few,TRBD2,TRBJ2-3,CASSQLAGGGTDTQYF,TGTGCCAGCAGCCAACTCGCGGGAGGGGGAACAGATACGCAGTATTTT
TRBV7-2,once,-,TRBJ1-1,CASSLSQGTEAFF,TGTGCCAGCAGCCTATCCCAGGGGACTGAAGCTTTCTTT
TRBV7-3,-,-,TRBJ2-7,CASSLEDNTGHEQYF,TGTGCCAGCAGCTTGGAGGATAACACGGGCCACGAGCAGTACTTC
TRBV29-1,-,-,TRBJ1-2,CSVSEPGKIFGYTF,TGCAGCGTCTCAGAACCAGGGAAAATCTTCGGCTACACCTTC
TRBV19,few,-,TRBJ2-1,CASSPPDGSDEQFF,TGTGCCAGTAGTCCCCCTGACGGGAGCGATGAGCAGTTCTTC
TRBV6-6,-,TRBD1,TRBJ1-2,CASSYLPGGYGYTF,TGTGCCAGCAGTTACTTGCCAGGGGGCTATGGCTACACCTTC
TRBV10-3,-,TRBD2,TRBJ2-7,CAIRRSGRPYEQYF,TGTGCCATCAGGAGAAGCGGGAGACCCTACGAGCAGTACTTC
TRBV7-2,-,-,TRBJ2-7,CASSLYRREQYF,TGTGCCAGCAGCTTATACAGGCGCGAGCAGTACTTC
TRBV4-2,-,TRBD1,TRBJ1-1,CASSQPTGVTEAFF,TGTGCCAGCAGCCAACCGACAGGGGTTACTGAAGCTTTCTTT
TRBV7-9,-,-,TRBJ2-2,CASTRGESTGELFF,TGTGCCAGCACCCGCGGGGAGTCCACCGGGGAGCTGTTTTTT
TRBV7-3,few,-,TRBJ2-3,CASSTSGIHTDTQYF,TGTGCCAGCAGCACTTCCGGGATCCACACAGATACGCAGTATTTT
TRBV18,-,-,TRBJ1-1,CASSPPPGRASENTEAFF,TGTGCCAGCTCACCACCCCCGGGCAGGGCGAGCGAAAACACTGAAGCTTTCTTT
TRBV7-9,-,-,TRBJ1-1,CASSLVKGRGTEAFF,TGTGCCAGCAGCTTAGTTAAGGGAAGGGGCACTGAAGCTTTCTTT
TRBV10-3,-,-,TRBJ2-1,CAISEYRTNSYNEQFF,TGTGCCATCAGTGAGTACAGGACGAACTCCTACAATGAGCAGTTCTTC
TRBV9,-,TRBD2,TRBJ2-3,CASSVGGSGRADTQYF,TGTGCCAGCAGCGTAGGGGGTAGCGGGAGGGCAGATACGCAGTATTTT
TRBV7-2,few,TRBD2,TRBJ2-1,CASAPKRDSYNEQFF,TGTGCCAGCGCCCCGAAGCGGGACTCCTACAATGAGCAGTTCTTC
TRBV10-3,-,-,TRBJ2-7,CAISDGLSYEQYF,TGTGCCATCAGTGACGGACTTTCCTACGAGCAGTACTTC
TRBV7-2,few,TRBD2,TRBJ2-1,CASSSRPSGSIYNEQFF,TGTGCCAGCAGCTCCCGGCCTAGCGGATCGATCTACAATGAGCAGTTCTTC
TRBV29-1,-,-,TRBJ1-1,CSVVFPVKAVMNTEAFF,TGCAGCGTTGTTTTCCCTGTCAAGGCGGTTATGAACACTGAAGCTTTCTTT
TRBV5-6,-,-,TRBJ2-6,CASSLVGLYGANVLTF,TGTGCCAGCAGCTTGGTGGGGCTCTATGGGGCCAACGTCCTGACTTTC